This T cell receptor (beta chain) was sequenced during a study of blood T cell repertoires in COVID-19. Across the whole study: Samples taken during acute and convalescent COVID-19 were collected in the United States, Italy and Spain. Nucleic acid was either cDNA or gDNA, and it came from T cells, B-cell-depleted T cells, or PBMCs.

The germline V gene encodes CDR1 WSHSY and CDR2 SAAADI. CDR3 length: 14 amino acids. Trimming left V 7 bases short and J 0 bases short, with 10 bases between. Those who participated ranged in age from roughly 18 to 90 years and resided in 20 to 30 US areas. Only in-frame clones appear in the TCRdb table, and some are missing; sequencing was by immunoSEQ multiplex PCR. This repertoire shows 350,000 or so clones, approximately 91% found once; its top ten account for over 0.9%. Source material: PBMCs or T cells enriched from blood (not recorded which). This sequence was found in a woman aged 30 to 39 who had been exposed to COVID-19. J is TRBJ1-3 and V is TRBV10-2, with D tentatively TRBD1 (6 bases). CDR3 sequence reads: CASTGAHSGNTIYF. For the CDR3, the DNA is TGCGCCAGCACAGGGGCCCACTCTGGAAACACCATATATTTT.